This section outlines one T cell receptor beta chain sequence together with its context. The sample belongs to a study of blood T cell repertoires in COVID-19. Turning to the study itself: T cells, B-cell-depleted T cells, or PBMCs provided the cDNA or gDNA that served as material.

Here immunoSEQ multiplex PCR was the method, and the copy in TCRdb shows in-frame clones only, minus some. Seen here are more than 95,000 clones, around 85% observed once, and the top ten hold roughly 3.2%. Sequenced: peripheral blood. The clonotype was recovered from a woman older than 75 with COVID-19, enrolled during active disease.

CDR3 protein: CASSSSLGSGTDTQYF. DNA for the CDR3: TGTGCCAGCAGCTCTTCTTTGGGTAGCGGCACAGATACGCAGTATTTT. This chain joins TRBV7-3 and TRBJ2-3; maybe TRBD2 (5 bases). Per the germline V gene, CDR1 is SGHTA and CDR2 is FQGTGA. The CDR3 has 16 residues. V was clipped by 4 bases and J by 1 base, with 15 bases between them.